Described below is a single TCR beta chain sequence and its context. As handled by the study authors: How many nucleated cells were present was estimated from reference gene primer amplification. Profiling relied on immunoSEQ multiplex PCR, and the TCRdb table lists in-frame clones only, not all of them. That table supplies the V and J calls and clone size; D and trimming were determined from the DNA. The sample yields approximately 200,000 clones, roughly 85% seen once. The source of the sample is a study of blood T cell repertoires in COVID-19. The wider study: Collection of acute and convalescent COVID-19 samples took place in the United States, Italy and Spain. PBMCs, B-cell-depleted T cells, or T cells were the source of the cDNA or gDNA that made up the material.

Clinical history reported by participants formed the basis on which cohorts were assigned. Sequenced: PBMCs or T cells enriched from blood (not recorded which). The sequence was obtained from a man under 40 who had recovered from COVID-19.

The CDR3 loop is CASSSGGDKNIQYF. The DNA of the CDR3 is TGTGCCAGCTCGTCGGGGGGGGACAAAAACATTCAGTACTTC. V and J are TRBV18 and TRBJ2-4; 8 bases are shared with TRBD2. The J segment lost 3 bases and the V segment lost 6 bases, leaving 4 bases of the junction unmatched. Germline-derived CDR1 and CDR2 are KGHSH and LQKENI. The CDR3 consists of 14 residues.